What follows are 7 T cell receptor beta chains derived from one specimen sequenced in a study of blood T cell repertoires in COVID-19. This table comes from immunoSEQ multiplex PCR, and its TCRdb copy is limited to in-frame clones, with some not included. The table lists about 200,000 clones, approximately 82% of them singletons. Material for sequencing was peripheral blood. These receptors originate from a man in his fifties with active or convalescent COVID-19.

V and J are TRBV27 and TRBJ2-1, with 8 bases matching TRBD2. V was pared by 4 bases and J by 5 bases, with 4 bases of the junction left unmatched. This CDR3 comprises 14 residues. Germline CDR1 MNHEY, CDR2 SMNVEV (reference sequence). CDR3 coding DNA: TGTGCCAGCAGTTATCTGACTAGCGACAATGAGCAGTTCTTC. This codes for CASSYLTSDNEQFF.

The V call is TRBV4-3, the J call TRBJ2-1; possibly TRBD2 for D (6 bases). Germline V CDR1 and CDR2: LGHNA, YSLEER. This CDR3 is built from 15 residues. V lost 0 bases, J lost 8 bases, and 14 bases lay in between. In DNA, the CDR3 is TGCGCCAGCAGCCAAGAAAGCACGGGCGGGGATGAGCAGTTCTTC. Translation gives CASSQESTGGDEQFF.

This chain uses TRBV7-2 with TRBJ1-2; possible D gene TRBD1, 6 bases. V lost 5 bases, J lost 4 bases, and 17 bases lay in between. The CDR3 sequence is 15 residues long. Germline lookup yields CDR1 SGHTA and CDR2 FQGNSA. CDR3 amino acids: CASSTTGVGGYGYTF. The CDR3 coding sequence is TGTGCCAGCAGCACGACAGGAGTAGGTGGCTATGGCTACACCTTC.

The chain carries TRBV7-3 and TRBJ2-3; D unclear. CDR1 is SGHTA and CDR2 is FQGTGA in the germline V gene. The length of the CDR3 is 14 residues. Trimming removed 2 bases from V and 2 bases from J, with 8 bases in between. CDR3 sequence reads: CASSLWSNTDTQYF. CDR3 in DNA: TGTGCCAGCAGCTTATGGTCTAACACAGATACGCAGTATTTT.

The chain couples TRBV7-3 to TRBJ2-1; 14 bases map to TRBD2. The germline V gene encodes CDR1 SGHTA and CDR2 FQGTGA. The CDR3 is 14 amino acids. The trim removed 6 bases at V and 10 bases at J, leaving 5 bases unmatched. This CDR3 is CASSSGLAGGEQFF. The CDR3 nucleotides are TGTGCCAGCAGTTCCGGACTAGCGGGAGGAGAGCAGTTCTTC.

The chain carries TRBV11-3 and TRBJ2-4; tentative D call: TRBD2 (6 bases). CDR1 and CDR2 from the germline V gene are SGHNT and YENEEA. CDR3 length equals 13 residues. The V gene lost 5 bases and the J gene lost 1 base, with 6 bases spanning the gap. This CDR3 is CASSGGAKNIQYF. CDR3 in DNA: TGTGCCAGCAGCGGGGGGGCCAAAAACATTCAGTACTTC. Supplemented by reference TRBV11-3 and TRBJ2-4, the full variable domain reads EAGVVQSPRYKIIEKKQPVAFWCNPISGHNTLYWYLQNLGQGPELLIRYENEEAVDDSQLPKDRFSAERLKGVDSTLKIQPAELGDSAVYLCASSGGAKNIQYFGAGTRLSVL.

The chain uses TRBV28 and TRBJ2-2; 8 positions agree with TRBD2. The CDR3 has 13 residues. In germline, CDR1 is MDHEN, CDR2 SYDVKM. The CDR3 DNA reads TGTGTCTCTCAAGCGGGGGTAACCGGGGAGCTGTTTTTT. Amino acid sequence: CVSQAGVTGELFF.